This T cell receptor (beta chain) stems from a study of cytomegalovirus exposure and HLA in healthy donors. Study-level findings and limits: Reportedly, fewer N-insertions than the approximately 700-donor mean appeared in an Asian-associated ancestry cluster in a later analysis.

Use of 60 Vbeta and 13 Jbeta primers characterized the PCR. Produced via immunoSEQ multiplex PCR; TCRdb's table is partial and in-frame only. The sample gives roughly 100,000 clones, approximately 80% of which show up once; approximately 5% is in the top ten. Germline CDR1 MNHNS, CDR2 SASEGT. The CDR3 extends over 14 amino acids. V was pared by 7 bases and J by 0 bases, with 2 bases of the junction left unmatched. As regards this clone: Its specificity is not known.

The specimen was PBMCs. The receptor was derived from a woman younger than 35 in good health and CMV-seropositive. This chain connects TRBV6-1 to TRBJ2-3; 9 bases agree with TRBD2. This chain's CDR3 is CASKREVSTDTQYF. CDR3 DNA: TGTGCCAGCAAGCGGGAGGTTAGCACAGATACGCAGTATTTT.